This T cell receptor beta chain was sequenced in a study of blood T cell repertoires in COVID-19. Study details: The United States, Italy and Spain supplied acute and convalescent COVID-19 samples. T cells, B-cell-depleted T cells, or PBMCs provided the cDNA or gDNA that served as material.

Method: immunoSEQ multiplex PCR; TCRdb's copy keeps in-frame clones and lacks some. Of 100,000 or so clones listed, about two thirds are singletons. This clone has only a few counts. This TCR derives from a woman older than 75 with acute or convalescent COVID-19. Sequencing was carried out using peripheral blood.

This CDR3 is CSVEQGGYEQYF. The CDR3 nucleotides are TGCAGCGTTGAACAAGGAGGATACGAGCAGTACTTC. This chain uses TRBV29-1 with TRBJ2-7; D is possibly TRBD2 (5 bases). CDR1 is SQVTM and CDR2 is ANQGSEA in the germline V gene. Trimming removed 2 bases at V and 4 bases at J, with 9 bases between. This CDR3 contains 12 residues.